This T cell receptor beta chain was observed in a study of beta chain features in type 1 diabetes. The study, taken as a whole, reports: PCR might show a preference for shorter templates, equally across patients and controls. VDJ junctions sequenced from type 1 diabetes patients showed fewer insertions and more deletions.

Every bit of the isolated RNA underwent reverse transcription, so sequencing read expressed TCRB transcripts. Profiled with immunoSEQ multiplex PCR; TCRdb holds only in-frame clones, not every one. The sample carries roughly 500,000 clones, 30% recorded once. This clone was detected a few times. Its antigen is as yet unknown. Trimming removed 4 bases from V and 0 bases from J, with 14 bases in between. This CDR3 comprises 16 residues. In germline, CDR1 is SGHNT, CDR2 YYREEE (reference sequence). The chain recombines TRBV5-4 with TRBJ2-1; D might be TRBD2 (6 bases). Sequencing input: naive CD4+ T cells from blood. This receptor was obtained from a young man in good health. In DNA form, the CDR3 reads TGTGCCAGCAGCACCCAAATCGGGAGCTCCTACAATGAGCAGTTCTTC. Amino acids: CASSTQIGSSYNEQFF.